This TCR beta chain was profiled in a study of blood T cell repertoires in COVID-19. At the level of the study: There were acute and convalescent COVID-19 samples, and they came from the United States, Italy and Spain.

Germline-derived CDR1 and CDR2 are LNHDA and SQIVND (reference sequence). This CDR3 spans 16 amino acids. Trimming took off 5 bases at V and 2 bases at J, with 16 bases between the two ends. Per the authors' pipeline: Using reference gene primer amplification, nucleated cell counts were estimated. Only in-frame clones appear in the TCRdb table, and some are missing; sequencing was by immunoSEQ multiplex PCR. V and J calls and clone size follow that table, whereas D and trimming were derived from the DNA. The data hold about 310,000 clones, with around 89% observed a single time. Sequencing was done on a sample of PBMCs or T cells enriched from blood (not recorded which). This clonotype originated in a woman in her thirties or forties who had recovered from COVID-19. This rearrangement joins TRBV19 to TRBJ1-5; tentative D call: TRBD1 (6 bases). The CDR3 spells CASSPRGGRGNQPQHF. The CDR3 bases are TGTGCCAGTAGTCCTCGTGGGGGCCGGGGCAATCAGCCCCAGCATTTT.